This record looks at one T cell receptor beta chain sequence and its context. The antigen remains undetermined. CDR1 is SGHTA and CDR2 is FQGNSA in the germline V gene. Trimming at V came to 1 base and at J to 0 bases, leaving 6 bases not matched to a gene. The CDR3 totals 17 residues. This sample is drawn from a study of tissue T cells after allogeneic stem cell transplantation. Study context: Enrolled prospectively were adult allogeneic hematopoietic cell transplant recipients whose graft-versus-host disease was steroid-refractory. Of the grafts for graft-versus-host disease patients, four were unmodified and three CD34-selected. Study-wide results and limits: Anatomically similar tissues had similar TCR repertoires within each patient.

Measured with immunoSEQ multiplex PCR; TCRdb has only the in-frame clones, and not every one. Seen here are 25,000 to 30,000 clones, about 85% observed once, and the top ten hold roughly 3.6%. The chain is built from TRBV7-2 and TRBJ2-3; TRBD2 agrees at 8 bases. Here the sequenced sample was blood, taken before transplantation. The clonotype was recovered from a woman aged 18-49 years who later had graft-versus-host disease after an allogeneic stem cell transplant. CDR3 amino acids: CASSLVASGLSTDTQYF. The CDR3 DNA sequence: TGTGCCAGCAGCTTAGTTGCTAGCGGGCTAAGCACAGATACGCAGTATTTT.